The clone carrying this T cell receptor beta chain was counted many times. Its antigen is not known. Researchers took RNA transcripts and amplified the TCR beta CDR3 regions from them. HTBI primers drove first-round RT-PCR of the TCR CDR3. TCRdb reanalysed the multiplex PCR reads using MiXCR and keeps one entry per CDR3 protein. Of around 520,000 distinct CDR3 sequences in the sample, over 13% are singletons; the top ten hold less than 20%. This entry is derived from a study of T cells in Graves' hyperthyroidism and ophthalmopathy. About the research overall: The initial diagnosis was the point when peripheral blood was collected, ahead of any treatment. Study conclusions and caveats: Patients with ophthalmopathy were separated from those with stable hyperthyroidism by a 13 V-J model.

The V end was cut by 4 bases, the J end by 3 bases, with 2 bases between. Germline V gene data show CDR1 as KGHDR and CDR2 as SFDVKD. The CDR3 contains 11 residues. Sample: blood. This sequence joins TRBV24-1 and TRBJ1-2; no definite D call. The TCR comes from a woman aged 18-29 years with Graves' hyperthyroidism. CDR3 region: CATSDYYGYTF. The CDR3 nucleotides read TGTGCCACCAGTGACTACTATGGCTACACCTTC.